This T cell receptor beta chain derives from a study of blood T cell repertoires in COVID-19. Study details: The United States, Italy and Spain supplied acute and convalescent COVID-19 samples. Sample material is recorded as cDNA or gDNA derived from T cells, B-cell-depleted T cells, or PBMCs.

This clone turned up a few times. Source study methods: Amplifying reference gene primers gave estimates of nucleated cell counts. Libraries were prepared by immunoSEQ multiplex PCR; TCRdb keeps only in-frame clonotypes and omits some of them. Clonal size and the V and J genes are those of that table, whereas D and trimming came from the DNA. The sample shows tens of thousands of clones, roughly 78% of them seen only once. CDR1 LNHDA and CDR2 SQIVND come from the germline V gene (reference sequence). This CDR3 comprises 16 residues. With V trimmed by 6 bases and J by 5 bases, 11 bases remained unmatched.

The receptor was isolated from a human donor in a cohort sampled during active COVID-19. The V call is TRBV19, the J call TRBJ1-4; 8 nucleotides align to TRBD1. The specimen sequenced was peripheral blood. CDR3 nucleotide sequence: TGTGCCAGTAGCGCCCCGAGACAGGGGAGGAATGAAAAACTGTTTTTT. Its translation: CASSAPRQGRNEKLFF.